This section outlines one T cell receptor (beta chain) sequence together with its context. Its antigen is not identified. This entry belongs to a study of T cells after yellow fever vaccination. General observations from the study: FACS-sorted repertoires might harbor abundant contaminating clonotypes from the bulk population.

MiXCR, applied by TCRdb to the 5' RACE reads, yields one record per CDR3 protein. In the table there are approximately 330,000 distinct CDR3 sequences, around an eighth of which are singletons. The input for sequencing was CD4+ T cells sorted from PBMCs, taken 15 days after the yellow fever booster vaccination. This receptor was identified in a young man who received the YFV17D yellow fever vaccine.

Written as DNA, the CDR3 is TGCAGTGCTAGGGGAGGGTACGAGCAGTACTTC. It codes for CSARGGYEQYF. The rearrangement links TRBV20-1 to TRBJ2-7; 7 bases align to TRBD2. With 3 bases clipped from V and 4 bases from J, the junction kept 0 bases outside the gene matches. The CDR3 is 11 amino acids. In germline, CDR1 is DFQATT, CDR2 SNEGSKA (reference sequence).